This T cell receptor beta chain is drawn from a study of T cell repertoires in cytomegalovirus infection (dated by TCRdb to 2018 to 2020). Regarding the research as a whole: The HLA type of each donor mattered for the analysis, because public TCR beta signatures pointed to carriage of CMV infection along with the matching HLA type. Points the paper makes about the study in general: The ex vivo response was dominated by HLA-C-restricted CMV-specific TCR beta clonotypes, which also provided the single most frequent clonotype in two of eight donors. In both this cohort and an independent cohort of more than 350 donors, the cumulative frequency of public TCR beta family members distinguished carriers of CMV infection plus the relevant HLA type.

Sequencer: Illumina HiSeq 1500. Using fastp trimming at Q25 and MiXCR clonotype assembly, TCRdb reanalyzed the public sequencing data and kept in-frame beta chains. A single entry per CDR3 protein holds the most common genes and DNA from its merged rows. Recorded for this sample are around 190,000 distinct CDR3 sequences; around an eighth of them occurred a single time. The top ten clones comprise roughly a quarter of the sample. CDR1 and CDR2 are drawn from the germline V gene: SNHLY, FYNNEI. Counted from cysteine to phenylalanine, this CDR3 has 15 amino acids. Of all the DNA, just the CDR3 is kept, 45 bases in frame from base 1. The V end loses 5 bases and the J end loses 3 bases, and a stretch of 16 bases separates them. In the case of this clonotype: Its antigen specificity is not known. Base qualities are not at hand, and no much larger clone is one base apart.

The rearranged chain carries TRBV2 and TRBJ1-1, with TRBD1 as a weak D call on 6 bases. The sequencing input was PBMCs. The source of this sequence is a human donor in good health (CMV status not recorded). Some clones in this sample may be carry-over from other donors' samples. The CDR3 region has the sequence CASSPDSSSDTEAFF. The sequenced DNA: TGTGCCAGCAGTCCGGACAGTAGCTCCGACACTGAAGCTTTCTTT.